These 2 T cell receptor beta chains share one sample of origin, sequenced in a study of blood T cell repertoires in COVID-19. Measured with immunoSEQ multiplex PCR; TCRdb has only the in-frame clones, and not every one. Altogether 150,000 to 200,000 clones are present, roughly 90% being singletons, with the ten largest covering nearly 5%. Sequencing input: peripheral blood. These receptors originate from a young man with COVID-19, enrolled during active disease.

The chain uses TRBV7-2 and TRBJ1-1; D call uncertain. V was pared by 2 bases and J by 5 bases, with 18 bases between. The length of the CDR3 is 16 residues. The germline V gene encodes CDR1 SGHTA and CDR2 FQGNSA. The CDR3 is CASSLQLYGGDTEAFF. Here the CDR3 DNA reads TGTGCCAGCAGCTTACAATTGTACGGCGGTGATACTGAAGCTTTCTTT. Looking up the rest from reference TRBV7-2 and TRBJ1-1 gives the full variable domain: GAGVSQSPSNKVTEKGKDVELRCDPISGHTALYWYRQSLGQGLEFLIYFQGNSAPDKSGLPSDRFSAERTGGSVSTLTIQRTQQEDSAVYLCASSLQLYGGDTEAFFGQGTRLTVV.

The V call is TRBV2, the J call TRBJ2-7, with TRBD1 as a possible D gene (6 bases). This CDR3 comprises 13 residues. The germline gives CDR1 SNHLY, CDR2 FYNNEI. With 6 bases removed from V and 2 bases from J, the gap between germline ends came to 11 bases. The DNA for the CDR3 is TGTGCCAGCAGGCCAGGGGCAACCTACGAGCAGTACTTC. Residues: CASRPGATYEQYF.